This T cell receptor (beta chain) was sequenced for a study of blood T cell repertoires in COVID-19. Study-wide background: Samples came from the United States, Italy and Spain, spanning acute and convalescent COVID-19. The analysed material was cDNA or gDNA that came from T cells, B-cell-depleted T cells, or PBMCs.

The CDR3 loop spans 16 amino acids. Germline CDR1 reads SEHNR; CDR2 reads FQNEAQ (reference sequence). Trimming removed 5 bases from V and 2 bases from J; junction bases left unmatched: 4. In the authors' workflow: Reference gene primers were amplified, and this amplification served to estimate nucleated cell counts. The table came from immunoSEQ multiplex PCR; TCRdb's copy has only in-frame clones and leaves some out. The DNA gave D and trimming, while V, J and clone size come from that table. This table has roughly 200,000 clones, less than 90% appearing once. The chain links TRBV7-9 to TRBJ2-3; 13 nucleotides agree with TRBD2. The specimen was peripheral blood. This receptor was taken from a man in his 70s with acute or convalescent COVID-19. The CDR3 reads CASSEGLAGHTDTQYF. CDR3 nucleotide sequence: TGTGCCAGCAGCGAGGGACTAGCGGGACACACAGATACGCAGTATTTT.